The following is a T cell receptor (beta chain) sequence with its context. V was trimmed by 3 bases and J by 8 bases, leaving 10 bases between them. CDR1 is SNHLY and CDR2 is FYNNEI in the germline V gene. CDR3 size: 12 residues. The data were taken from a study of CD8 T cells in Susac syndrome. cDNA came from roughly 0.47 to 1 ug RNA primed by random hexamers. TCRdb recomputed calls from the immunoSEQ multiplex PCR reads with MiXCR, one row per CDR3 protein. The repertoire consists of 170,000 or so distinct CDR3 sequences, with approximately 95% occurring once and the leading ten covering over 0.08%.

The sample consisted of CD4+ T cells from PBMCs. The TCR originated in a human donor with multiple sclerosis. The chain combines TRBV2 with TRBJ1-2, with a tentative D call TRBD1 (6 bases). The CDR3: CASSEQGNGYTF. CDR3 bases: TGTGCCAGCAGTGAGCAGGGGAACGGCTACACCTTC.